This T cell receptor beta chain was sequenced for a study of PD-1 blockade in classical Hodgkin lymphoma. In every patient, relapse followed autologous stem cell transplantation, while exposure to brentuximab vedotin differed. The germline V gene has CDR1 SNHLY and CDR2 FYNNEI. V shed 1 base and J shed 3 bases, with 9 bases lying between them. The CDR3 spans 15 residues. Assay: immunoSEQ multiplex PCR; the TCRdb copy retains only in-frame clones and omits some. The repertoire has under 30,000 clones, more than 60% of them found once; the top ten carry roughly 15%. The sequence was obtained from a human donor with classical Hodgkin lymphoma. The V gene is TRBV2, the J gene TRBJ2-2, with unresolved D. The source was peripheral blood mononuclear cells (PBMCs), collected before the second cycle of nivolumab. In DNA, the CDR3 is TGTGCCAGCAGTGAAGGCAGCGCGGACACCGGGGAGCTGTTTTTT. Its protein product is CASSEGSADTGELFF.